Presented here are 26 T cell receptor beta chains from one specimen sequenced in a study of OX40 agonist ivuxolimab in advanced cancers. Data came from immunoSEQ multiplex PCR; TCRdb stores just in-frame clones and leaves some out. The data hold fewer than 90,000 clones, with about nine tenths observed a single time. Sequenced material: CD4+ or CD8+ T cells sorted from blood, taken in a trial of the OX40 agonist ivuxolimab. These receptors came from an adult with an advanced solid tumor such as melanoma, head and neck, liver or kidney cancer.

The chain couples TRBV28 to TRBJ2-1; perhaps TRBD1 as D (6 bases). This CDR3 has 14 amino acids. Germline V gene lookup returns CDR1 MDHEN and CDR2 SYDVKM. V lost 7 bases and J lost 4, with 14 bases in between. In nucleotides, the CDR3 is TGTGCCAGCAAACACAGGGTTTTTTACAATGAGCAGTTCTTC. As protein: CASKHRVFYNEQFF.

The chain carries TRBV11-3 and TRBJ2-7, with D unclear. Trimming removed 0 bases from V and 9 bases from J, with 12 bases in between. The CDR3 consists of 13 residues. Per the germline V gene, CDR1 is SGHNT and CDR2 is YENEEA. CDR3 nucleotide sequence: TGTGCCAGCAGCTTAGATGGCCAGACGGGGCAGTACTTC. It codes for CASSLDGQTGQYF.

The chain couples TRBV6-6 to TRBJ1-5, with 8 nucleotides matching TRBD1. CDR1 is MNHNY and CDR2 is SVGAGI in the germline V gene (reference sequence). Unmatched junction bases numbered 5, after V lost 2 bases and J lost 2 bases. CDR3 length equals 16 residues. The CDR3 nucleotides are TGTGCCAGCAGTTACAAGGACAGGGCTGGCAATCAGCCCCAGCATTTT. Protein sequence: CASSYKDRAGNQPQHF.

This chain connects TRBV6-5 to TRBJ1-2; perhaps TRBD1 as D (6 bases). The germline CDR1 and CDR2 sequences are MNHEY and SVGAGI. CDR3 length: 13 amino acids. The V end was cut by 6 bases, the J end by 4 bases, with 12 bases between. As DNA, the CDR3 is TGTGCCAGCAGACGAACAGGGCGCTATGGCTACACCTTC. Protein sequence: CASRRTGRYGYTF.

The V and J genes are TRBV11-2 and TRBJ1-1; a weak D match, TRBD1 (5 bases). This CDR3 contains 14 residues. CDR1 is SGHAT, CDR2 FQNNGV, per germline. The V end was cut by 6 bases, the J end by 0 bases, with 11 bases between. The CDR3 bases are TGTGCCAGCAGGGTTCGGGACTTGAACACTGAAGCTTTCTTT. This codes for CASRVRDLNTEAFF.

The chain recombines TRBV29-1 with TRBJ1-1, with D possibly matching TRBD1 (5 bases). Trimming removed 3 bases from V and 0 bases from J, with 5 bases in between. The CDR3 spans 12 residues. Germline CDR1 reads SQVTM; CDR2 reads ANQGSEA. The CDR3 here is CSVEGLNTEAFF. In nucleotides, the CDR3 is TGCAGCGTTGAGGGGCTGAACACTGAAGCTTTCTTT.

The chain carries TRBV11-2 and TRBJ2-7; 11 bases map to TRBD2. J lost 5 bases, V lost 5 bases, and 11 bases had no gene match. Germline CDR1 and CDR2: SGHAT and FQNNGV. This CDR3 contains 16 residues. The CDR3 spells CASSLLFSGRAHEQYF. The CDR3 nucleotides read TGTGCCAGCAGCCTCCTGTTTAGCGGGAGGGCCCACGAGCAGTACTTC.

The rearrangement joins TRBV12-2 to TRBJ2-1. TRBV12-2 counts as a pseudogene. There are 14 residues in the CDR3. In DNA, the CDR3 is TGTGCAAGTCGCTTAGAGACGTCCTACAATGAGCAGTTCTTC. Translating it yields CASRLETSYNEQFF.

This clone was seen just once. The chain links TRBV30 to TRBJ2-5; a weak D match, TRBD1 (6 bases). The CDR3 extends over 12 amino acids. Germline values: CDR1 GTSNPN, CDR2 SVGIG (reference sequence). The V end lost 1 base, the J end lost 6 bases, and 9 bases lay between the germline ends. The CDR3 sequence is CAWSEGHQTQYF. DNA of the CDR3: TGTGCCTGGAGTGAGGGACATCAGACCCAGTACTTC.

The V and J genes are TRBV7-2 and TRBJ2-7; 8 bases map to TRBD2. The junction had 7 bases not matched to a gene; V was cut back by 6 bases and J by 6 bases. The CDR3 contains 13 residues. CDR1 is SGHTA, CDR2 FQGNSA, per germline. CDR3 region: CASRPSGPLEQYF. The CDR3 DNA sequence: TGTGCCAGCAGGCCTAGCGGGCCCCTCGAGCAGTACTTC.

This chain links TRBV5-4 with TRBJ2-2; D is unresolved. Germline V gene lookup returns CDR1 SGHNT and CDR2 YYREEE (reference sequence). The CDR3 consists of 12 residues. V was cut by 2 bases and J by 6 bases, with 5 bases left in between. DNA of the CDR3: TGTGCCAGCAGCTTAGTATCCGGGGAGCTGTTTTTT. Translated, it gives CASSLVSGELFF.

This clone was seen only once. CDR3 bases: TGTGCCAGCAGTTTTCGGGGAGGGGCCCAAGAGACCCAGTACTTC. Its protein is CASSFRGGAQETQYF. J is TRBJ2-5 and V is TRBV6-6; TRBD2 agrees at 7 bases. CDR3 length: 15 residues. Germline V gene sequence: CDR1 MNHNY, CDR2 SVGAGI (reference sequence). Trimming at V came to 4 bases and at J to 1 base, leaving 6 bases not matched to a gene.

V and J are TRBV5-1 and TRBJ2-7, with D uncertain. Germline loops: CDR1 SGHRS, CDR2 YFSETQ. Trimming took 0 bases from V and 0 from J, leaving 7 bases between them. The length of the CDR3 is 14 residues. The CDR3 DNA follows: TGCGCCAGCAGCTTGGCCGGCAGCTCCTACGAGCAGTACTTC. This translates into CASSLAGSSYEQYF.

This sequence joins TRBV6-5 and TRBJ1-1; the D gene is possibly TRBD1 (6 bases). Germline assignment: CDR1 MNHEY and CDR2 SVGAGI. Trimming took 4 bases from V and 1 from J, leaving 13 bases between them. This CDR3 comprises 15 residues. In DNA form, the CDR3 reads TGTGCCAGCAGTTCCCGCGCGACAGGGAACACTGAAGCTTTCTTT. Translating gives CASSSRATGNTEAFF.

This clone was found once. This chain uses TRBV6-4 with TRBJ2-1, with D possibly TRBD1 on 5 matching bases. Germline V gives CDR1 MRHNA, CDR2 SNTAGT. Trimming shortened V by 7 bases and J by 0 bases, and 19 bases separated the two germline ends. The CDR3 extends over 17 amino acids. CDR3 amino acids: CASTQGLGPRSYNEQFF. The CDR3 DNA is TGTGCCAGCACTCAGGGCCTAGGGCCCCGCTCCTACAATGAGCAGTTCTTC.

V gene TRBV7-9 combines with J gene TRBJ2-1, with 15 nucleotides matching TRBD2. V shed 6 bases, J shed 6 bases, and the junction held 3 bases outside the gene matches. Germline V gene sequence: CDR1 SEHNR, CDR2 FQNEAQ (reference sequence). The CDR3 is made up of 15 amino acids. CDR3 sequence: CASSLGLAGGNEQFF. DNA of the CDR3: TGTGCCAGCAGTTTGGGACTAGCGGGAGGCAATGAGCAGTTCTTC.

This clone was seen only a few times. This chain joins TRBV30 and TRBJ1-4, with 9 nucleotides matching TRBD1. V trimming: 2 bases; J trimming: 4 bases; junction bases outside the gene matches: 5. The CDR3 has 15 amino acids. Germline V gene data show CDR1 as GTSNPN and CDR2 as SVGIG (reference sequence). The CDR3 nucleotides are TGTGCCTGGAGTCCACAGGACAGGGGTAATGAAAAACTGTTTTTT. Residues: CAWSPQDRGNEKLFF.

The CDR3 region has the DNA TGTGCCAGCAGGTCGACGGACAGGGGCGAGCAGTACTTC. It is translated as CASRSTDRGEQYF. The rearrangement uses TRBV6-5 and TRBJ2-7, with 9 bases aligning to TRBD1. Per the germline V gene, CDR1 is MNHEY and CDR2 is SVGAGI. The CDR3 spans 13 residues. V lost 6 bases, J lost 6 bases, and 6 bases stayed unmatched.

This clone occurred a few times. The rearrangement joins TRBV6-6 to TRBJ1-2; D is possibly TRBD1 (5 bases). V was cut by 6 bases and J by 4 bases, with 15 bases left in between. The CDR3 consists of 14 residues. Germline V gives CDR1 MNHNY, CDR2 SVGAGI (reference sequence). In DNA, the CDR3 is TGTGCCAGCAGCTCGCCCGGGACCCCCTATGGCTACACCTTC. It codes for CASSSPGTPYGYTF.

V usage is TRBV6-1 and J usage is TRBJ1-1; D is uncertain. Germline-derived CDR1 and CDR2 are MNHNS and SASEGT. Trimming cost V 7 bases and J 4 bases, with 13 bases left between them. CDR3 length equals 13 residues. This CDR3 reads CASKGGLGTEAFF. The CDR3 DNA reads TGTGCCAGCAAAGGAGGTTTGGGCACTGAAGCTTTCTTT.

This chain uses TRBV5-1 with TRBJ2-7, with 9 bases fitting TRBD2. Trimming removed 0 bases from V and 4 bases from J; junction bases left unmatched: 8. From germline, CDR1 is SGHRS and CDR2 YFSETQ. The CDR3 is made up of 16 amino acids. The CDR3 reads CASSLATVAGGYEQYF. The CDR3 coding sequence is TGCGCCAGCAGCTTGGCCACGGTCGCGGGAGGGTACGAGCAGTACTTC.

V gene TRBV6-6 combines with J gene TRBJ1-5; D perhaps matches TRBD1 (5 bases). Trimming took off 0 bases at V and 0 bases at J, with 6 bases between the two ends. The CDR3 runs 15 residues. The germline V gene has CDR1 MNHNY and CDR2 SVGAGI (reference sequence). The CDR3 region is CASSYSGDSNQPQHF. In nucleotides, the CDR3 is TGTGCCAGCAGTTACTCAGGGGATAGCAATCAGCCCCAGCATTTT.

This chain connects TRBV9 to TRBJ1-4; unclear D gene. CDR3 size: 15 residues. The V end lost 4 bases, the J end lost 6 bases, and 16 bases lay between the germline ends. Germline V lookup: CDR1 SGDLS, CDR2 YYNGEE. The DNA of the CDR3 is TGTGCCAGCAGCTCCCGGTCCGCGGGCGATGAAAAACTGTTTTTT. It is translated as CASSSRSAGDEKLFF.

J is TRBJ1-5 and V is TRBV30; 8 bases align to TRBD1. CDR1 is GTSNPN and CDR2 is SVGIG in the germline V gene (reference sequence). V was clipped by 5 bases and J by 6 bases; unmatched bases: 6. This CDR3 spans 13 amino acids. The CDR3 DNA is TGTGCCTGGGGACAGGGACGTGGTCAGCCCCAGCATTTT. Protein product: CAWGQGRGQPQHF.

The V gene is TRBV5-1, the J gene TRBJ2-1, with a possible D match to TRBD1 (5 bases). With 4 bases removed from V and 10 bases from J, the gap between germline ends came to 9 bases. The CDR3 length is 11 residues. CDR1 is SGHRS, CDR2 YFSETQ, per germline. CDR3 sequence: CASSLRQEQFF. DNA for the CDR3: TGCGCCAGCAGCCTAAGACAGGAGCAGTTCTTC. Full variable domain (missing parts from reference TRBV5-1 and TRBJ2-1): KAGVTQTPRYLIKTRGQQVTLSCSPISGHRSVSWYQQTPGQGLQFLFEYFSETQRNKGNFPGRFSGRQFSNSRSEMNVSTLELGDSALYLCASSLRQEQFFGPGTRLTVL.

The rearrangement uses TRBV13 and TRBJ1-1; a weak D match, TRBD1 (5 bases). CDR1 and CDR2 (germline): PRHDT, FYEKMQ (reference sequence). Between the trimmed V and J ends, which lost 4 bases and 1 base, there was a span of 10 bases. CDR3 length: 14 amino acids. The CDR3 loop is CASSSADRNTEAFF. The CDR3 coding sequence is TGTGCCAGCAGCTCAGCCGACAGGAACACTGAAGCTTTCTTT.